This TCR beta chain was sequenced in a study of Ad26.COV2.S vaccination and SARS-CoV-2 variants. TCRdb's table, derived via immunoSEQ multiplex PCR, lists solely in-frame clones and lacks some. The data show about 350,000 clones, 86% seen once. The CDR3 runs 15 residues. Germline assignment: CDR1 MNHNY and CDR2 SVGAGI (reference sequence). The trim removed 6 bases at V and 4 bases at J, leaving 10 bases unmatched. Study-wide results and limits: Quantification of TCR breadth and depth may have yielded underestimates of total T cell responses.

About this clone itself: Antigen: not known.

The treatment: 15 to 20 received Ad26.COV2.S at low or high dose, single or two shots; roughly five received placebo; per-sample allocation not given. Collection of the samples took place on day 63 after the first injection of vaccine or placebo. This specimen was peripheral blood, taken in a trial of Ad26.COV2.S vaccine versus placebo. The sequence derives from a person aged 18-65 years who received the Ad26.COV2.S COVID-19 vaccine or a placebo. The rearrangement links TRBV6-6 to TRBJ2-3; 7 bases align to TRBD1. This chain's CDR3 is CASRTGTVTADTQYF. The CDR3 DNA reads TGTGCCAGCAGAACCGGGACAGTTACGGCAGATACGCAGTATTTT.